The TCR beta chain under discussion was sequenced for a study of blood T cell repertoires in COVID-19 (dated by TCRdb to the early 2020s). Study-wide context: Samples from collaborators originated in the United States, Italy and Spain and spanned both the acute and convalescent phases of COVID-19. The material from the prospective study consisted of cDNA or gDNA derived from T cells, B-cell-depleted T cells, or PBMCs. Subjects who had been exposed to COVID-19, were actively infected with it, or had recovered from it provided the deeply sampled blood TCRbeta repertoires that made up the dataset. A freely available public database, intended as a resource for researchers studying the immune response to SARS-CoV-2, is where the repertoires were released. Samples came from the ongoing ImmuneRACE study (first 160 participants) plus 1,254 subjects from 6 global collaborators. The sample metadata nearly always contained a de-identified subject ID, COVID-19 status, age in years and sex. HLA class I and class II types, where available, came from metadata supplied by the sample provider rather than from assay-based typing.

Findings and caveats that apply to the study as a whole: How much clinical and demographic metadata was included differed by source and by participant, and the metadata was provided uncurated.

The immunoSEQ Assay, a bias-controlled multiplex PCR, was used to amplify TCRbeta CDR3 regions from genomic DNA. The study's processing was this. The number of nucleated cells in each sample was estimated by amplification of reference gene primers within the assay. Sequence reads were collapsed and filtered to measure the absolute abundance of every unique TCRbeta CDR3 rearrangement. For each sample, productive Simpson clonality was calculated as the square root of Simpson's diversity index over productive rearrangements. Sourced from immuneACCESS, this table was stored by TCRdb with only in-frame sequences that have V and J called. A share of the clones is absent; for the studies checked, an unresolved V gene accounts for under half, and the remainder has no known explanation. V, J and clone size derive from that table, while D and trimming were established from the DNA sequence. This sample holds 250,000 to 350,000 clones; about 86% were observed only once. Clones ranked in the top ten supply about 15% of the sample.

The CDR3 numbers 14 residues from cysteine through phenylalanine. Only the CDR3 part of the read is kept: 42 bases, read in frame from the first base. From a lookup of the germline V gene, CDR1 and CDR2 are ENHRY and SYGVKD. V loses 4 bases of germline sequence and J loses 4 bases, and the interval between the two ends is 11 bases. One collaborating source in Seattle enrolled patients while the patients were actively infected and followed the patients over time throughout the course of disease. Each collaborating institution followed its own protocols to collect whole blood in K2EDTA tubes. Collaborator samples were shipped for TCRbeta analysis as frozen whole blood, isolated PBMCs, or DNA extracted from either sample type. Of note for this clone: Its antigen is unknown. Within one base of it there is no much larger clone, and no base qualities were kept.

The sample comprised peripheral blood. The sequence came from a person aged 70 to 85 with COVID-19, enrolled during active disease. Recombination linked TRBV10-3 to TRBJ1-5; perhaps TRBD1 is the D gene, with 5 bases matching. The CDR3 reads CAISGGGLNQPQHF. In nucleotide form, the sequence is TGTGCCATCAGTGGGGGGGGTTTAAATCAGCCCCAGCATTTT.